This entry concerns a single T cell receptor beta chain. Antigen specificity is unknown. The length of the CDR3 is 17 residues. From germline, CDR1 is MNHNS and CDR2 SASEGT. These data come from a study of T cells expressing NK-cell markers. Study overall: Eight donors were sequenced, seven testing HCMV-seropositive and one testing seronegative.

From the 5' RACE reads, TCRdb lists one entry per CDR3 protein and no DNA. In all, the sample yields roughly 170,000 distinct CDR3 sequences. Study-level results: Dominant NKG2C+ clonotype frequencies of roughly 1.0-7.5% of CD8+ T cells were measured in more than five donors. In several donors, dominant clonotypes made up 28.3-60.1% of CD3+CD56-NKG2C+ cells.

Sequenced material: blood T cells: a sorted CD56 or NKG2C T cell subset, CD4+ or CD8+ T cells, or bulk PBMC T cells (not recorded which). This receptor was identified in a woman between 18 and 69 years old in good health. This sequence joins TRBV6-1 and TRBJ1-5; TCRdb reports TRBD1, a call that lacks DNA to check it against. The CDR3 loop reads CASSLPLGQGANQPQHF.